This is a list of T cell receptor beta chains from one sample in a study of blood T cell repertoires in COVID-19. Profiled with immunoSEQ multiplex PCR; TCRdb holds only in-frame clones, not every one. The profile shows about 170,000 clones, approximately 80% of them singletons. The sequencing sample was made of peripheral blood. The source of these receptors is a woman of 80 years or more with acute or convalescent COVID-19. Each CDR3 is given with its conserved first and last residue. A D gene is named only where the DNA matches it firmly. Only some rows state a clone size, as once, few, many or a class for expanded clones.

d_call: .
v_call: TRBV7-8
j_call: TRBJ2-2
clone_size: .
cdr3_nt: TGTGCCAGCCTGAGGGCGAACACCGGGGAGCTGTTTTTT
cdr3_aa: CASLRANTGELFF

d_call: .
v_call: TRBV4-1
j_call: TRBJ2-7
clone_size: .
cdr3_nt: TGCGCCAGCAGCCAGATGGCAACAGAAGTTTACGAGCAGTACTTC
cdr3_aa: CASSQMATEVYEQYF

d_call: TRBD1
v_call: TRBV19
j_call: TRBJ1-2
clone_size: .
cdr3_nt: TGTGCCAGTAGGGTAACAGGGGGCTATGGCTACACCTTC
cdr3_aa: CASRVTGGYGYTF

d_call: .
v_call: TRBV19
j_call: TRBJ2-2
clone_size: once
cdr3_nt: TGTGCCAGTAGTAAGGGGGAACAGGGATTCGGCGGGGAGCTGTTTTTT
cdr3_aa: CASSKGEQGFGGELFF

d_call: .
v_call: TRBV21-1
j_call: TRBJ1-1
clone_size: .
cdr3_nt: TGTGCCAGCAGCAAACATAGGCAGGGATCGGACACTGAAGCTTTCTTT
cdr3_aa: CASSKHRQGSDTEAFF

d_call: TRBD1
v_call: TRBV18
j_call: TRBJ1-2
clone_size: .
cdr3_nt: TGTGCCAGCTCACAAGGACAGGAAGAAGGCTACACCTTC
cdr3_aa: CASSQGQEEGYTF

d_call: TRBD2
v_call: TRBV29-1
j_call: TRBJ2-3
clone_size: .
cdr3_nt: TGCAGCATTGGAAGAAGCGGGAGAGGCGCAGATACGCAGTATTTT
cdr3_aa: CSIGRSGRGADTQYF

d_call: TRBD2
v_call: TRBV10-1
j_call: TRBJ2-1
clone_size: .
cdr3_nt: TGCGCCAGCAGTGAGTCGCTAGCTAGCGGGATAAGGGAGCAGTTCTTC
cdr3_aa: CASSESLASGIREQFF

d_call: .
v_call: TRBV29-1
j_call: TRBJ1-1
clone_size: .
cdr3_nt: TGCAGCGTTGTTTCACGTGGTGTTCGGTCGAACACTGAAGCTTTCTTT
cdr3_aa: CSVVSRGVRSNTEAFF

d_call: .
v_call: TRBV7-2
j_call: TRBJ2-7
clone_size: .
cdr3_nt: TGTGCCAGCAGCTTAGCGACCCCTGGCGGCTCAATCTCCTACGAGCAGTACTTC
cdr3_aa: CASSLATPGGSISYEQYF

d_call: .
v_call: TRBV2
j_call: TRBJ1-3
clone_size: .
cdr3_nt: TGTGCCAGCAGTGAAAGAGGCTCTGGAAACACCATATATTTT
cdr3_aa: CASSERGSGNTIYF

d_call: TRBD1
v_call: TRBV30
j_call: TRBJ2-2
clone_size: .
cdr3_nt: TGTGCCTGGAGTAAAGGGACAGTGAACACCGGGGAGCTGTTTTTT
cdr3_aa: CAWSKGTVNTGELFF

d_call: .
v_call: TRBV7-9
j_call: TRBJ1-5
clone_size: .
cdr3_nt: TGTGCCAGCAGCCCAACACGGGGCAATCAGCCCCAGCATTTT
cdr3_aa: CASSPTRGNQPQHF

d_call: TRBD1
v_call: TRBV2
j_call: TRBJ1-1
clone_size: few
cdr3_nt: TGTGCCAGCAGTGTGAGGGGGCTGGAAGCTTTCTTT
cdr3_aa: CASSVRGLEAFF

d_call: TRBD2
v_call: TRBV9
j_call: TRBJ2-7
clone_size: .
cdr3_nt: TGTGCCAGCAGCGGGACTAGCGGGCCCTACGAGCAGTACTTC
cdr3_aa: CASSGTSGPYEQYF

d_call: TRBD1
v_call: TRBV5-4
j_call: TRBJ2-3
clone_size: .
cdr3_nt: TGTGCCAGCAGTCGTGGGACAGGGGGCGGGTCAGATACGCAGTATTTT
cdr3_aa: CASSRGTGGGSDTQYF

d_call: TRBD2
v_call: TRBV11-2
j_call: TRBJ2-1
clone_size: .
cdr3_nt: TGTGCCAGCAGCTTAGTTTATCTACTAGCGGCCTACAATGAGCAGTTCTTC
cdr3_aa: CASSLVYLLAAYNEQFF

d_call: .
v_call: TRBV29-1
j_call: TRBJ2-1
clone_size: .
cdr3_nt: TGCAGCGTTGAGACGGAGTACAATGAGCAGTTCTTC
cdr3_aa: CSVETEYNEQFF